One and the same sample provided the 25 T cell receptor beta chains below, sequenced in a study of T cell clonality in common variable immunodeficiency (dated by TCRdb to the mid-2010s). What the research found in general, with its limitations: CVID TCRbeta sequences reportedly showed fewer deletions and N-nucleotide insertions and lacked highly modified clones with 13 or more V deletions.

Library generation was performed with the immunoSEQ multiplex PCR assay. TCRdb mirrors the immuneACCESS table, restricted to in-frame sequences. Some clones are absent from its copies; in checked studies, under half trace to an unresolved V gene, and the reason for the others is unknown. Listed for this sample are 25,000 to 30,000 clones, none observed only a single time. Together, the top ten hold around 3% of the sample. For these receptors, no antigen is known. Sequencing was carried out using peripheral blood mononuclear cells. The source is a human donor with common variable immunodeficiency.

This clone appeared many times. The read halts 3 residues ahead of the CDR3 end, with the missing end drawn from the germline J gene. This sequence joins TRBV5-1 and TRBJ2-1; TRBD2 matches at 7 bases. The V segment lost 0 bases and the J segment 6 bases; nucleotides outside the gene matches: 0. In germline, CDR1 is SGHRS, CDR2 YFSETQ. The CDR3 is 13 amino acids. CDR3 DNA, as far as it was read: TGCGCCAGCAGCTTGGAGCGGGGCAATGAG. This translates into CASSLERGNE. The full CDR3 is CASSLERGNEQFF.

As regards this clone: The read finishes 3 residues shy of the CDR3 end, and the germline J gene is used to complete it. V gene TRBV6-1 combines with J gene TRBJ1-1, with TRBD1 identical over 10 bases. This CDR3 has 15 amino acids. The germline CDR1 and CDR2 sequences are MNHNS and SASEGT. The ends lost 3 bases at V and 5 bases at J; junction bases unmatched: 6. The sequenced part of the CDR3 DNA is TGTGCCAGCAGTGACCGTGACAGGGGGCCAACTGAA. This sequence encodes CASSDRDRGPTE. From start to end, the CDR3 is CASSDRDRGPTEAFF.

This clone was detected many times. The read ends 3 residues before the CDR3 terminus; that terminus is restored from the germline J gene. This chain joins TRBV6-4 and TRBJ1-1, with D possibly TRBD1 on 6 matching bases. Looked up from germline, CDR1 is MRHNA and CDR2 is SNTAGT. Trimming stripped 6 bases from V and 1 base from J, with 15 bases between. This CDR3 region has 15 residues. CDR3 region: CASREWTDTNTEAFF. The CDR3 bases that were read are TGTGCCAGCAGAGAATGGACAGATACGAACACTGAA.

On this clone itself: Coverage ceases 3 residues before the CDR3 finishes, and the germline J gene fills in the end. The chain couples TRBV2 to TRBJ1-6, with TRBD1 matching 10 bases. The CDR3 runs 15 residues. CDR1 and CDR2 (germline): SNHLY, FYNNEI. The sequenced CDR3 bases are TGTGCCAGCAGTGATAACCCGGGACAGGGGCGGGCC. Its protein is CASSDNPGQGRA. The whole CDR3 sequence is CASSDNPGQGRALHF. The entire variable domain, with the rest obtained from reference TRBV2 and TRBJ1-6, is as follows: EPEVTQTPSHQVTQMGQEVILRCVPISNHLYFYWYRQILGQKVEFLVSFYNNEISEKSEIFDDQFSVERPDGSNFTLKIRSTKLEDSAMYFCASSDNPGQGRALHFGNGTRLTVT.

This clone was picked up a small number of times. Just one base apart from a much larger clone, this may be a read error. The observed sequence ends 3 residues before the CDR3 terminus, with the missing tail filled in from the germline J gene. The chain carries TRBV29-1 and TRBJ2-1; 9 bases line up with TRBD2. The V gene's germline CDR1 is SQVTM and CDR2 ANQGSEA. There are 15 residues in the CDR3. The J segment lost 2 bases and the V segment lost 3 bases, leaving 5 bases of the junction unmatched. The covered CDR3 bases are TGCAGCGTTGACCCAGCGGGGGGCGCCTACAATGAG. It codes for CSVDPAGGAYNE. The CDR3 in full is CSVDPAGGAYNEQFF.

This clone was observed a few times. The read is 3 residues too short to cover the CDR3 end, so that end is filled in from the germline J gene. The chain couples TRBV5-1 to TRBJ2-7; possible D gene TRBD2, 6 bases. CDR3 length: 17 residues. The V gene's germline CDR1 is SGHRS and CDR2 YFSETQ. The germline V and J ends were trimmed by 0 bases and 3 bases, with 19 bases remaining between them. Incomplete CDR3 DNA: TGCGCCAGCAGCTTGGCCGCGGCGGGCGGGGTCTACTACGAG. This translates into CASSLAAAGGVYYE. The full-length CDR3 reads as CASSLAAAGGVYYEQYF.

A remark on this clone: The sequenced fragment ends 3 residues before the CDR3 boundary, so the rest is inferred from the germline J gene. The J gene is TRBJ2-1, the V gene TRBV5-1; 10 positions agree with TRBD1. This CDR3 is 13 amino acids long. V was clipped by 9 bases and J by 8 bases; unmatched bases: 8. Germline CDR1 is SGHRS and CDR2 is YFSETQ. The DNA read from the CDR3 is TGCGCCACCCGACAGGGGGCCGCAGATGAG. Encoded protein: CATRQGAADE. The complete CDR3 protein is CATRQGAADEQFF.

This clone was seen at least ten times. Read coverage stops 3 residues before the CDR3 terminus; the germline J gene supplies the remainder. The rearrangement joins TRBV2 to TRBJ1-1, with 8 nucleotides matching TRBD1. V lost 6 bases to trimming and J lost 4 bases; unmatched junction nucleotides: 16. The CDR3 contains 17 residues. Per the germline V gene, CDR1 is SNHLY and CDR2 is FYNNEI. The part of the CDR3 DNA that was read is TGTGCCAGCAGCCGCGGGGACAGGCTGACTCTTGCCACTGAA. It encodes CASSRGDRLTLATE. The CDR3 in full is CASSRGDRLTLATEAFF.

This clone was picked up many times. The read ends 3 residues early relative to the CDR3; the germline J gene fills the gap. The chain joins TRBV19 to TRBJ2-5, with TRBD1 as a possible D gene (5 bases). This CDR3 is 12 amino acids long. The germline V gene encodes CDR1 LNHDA and CDR2 SQIVND (reference sequence). Trimming pared 9 bases from V and 4 bases from J, leaving 12 bases between. CDR3 bases read: TGTGCCAGCAGGGATTTCGGAGAGACC. Amino acids: CASRDFGET. The CDR3, in full, reads CASRDFGETQYF.

A few counts support this clone. The read finishes 3 residues shy of the CDR3 end, and the germline J gene is used to complete it. The J gene is TRBJ2-7, the V gene TRBV7-8; 7 nucleotides line up with TRBD1. With 5 bases clipped from V and 1 base from J, the junction kept 8 bases outside the gene matches. Per the germline V gene, CDR1 is SGHVS and CDR2 is FQNEAQ. This CDR3 spans 15 amino acids. The CDR3: CASSTRQGGSYEQYF. The CDR3 DNA, read in part, is TGTGCCAGCAGCACCAGACAGGGTGGGTCCTACGAG.

In its sample, this clone was seen many times. The CDR3 extends 3 residues past the end of the read, so its final part is completed from the germline J gene. J is TRBJ1-1 and V is TRBV20-1; TRBD1 might be the D (6 bases). The CDR3 runs to 11 residues. Per germline, CDR1 DFQATT and CDR2 SNEGSKA (reference sequence). The sequenced CDR3 bases are TGCAGTGCACGACAGGACGGCCTC. Protein sequence: CSARQDGL. The entire CDR3 protein reads CSARQDGLAFF.

This clone came up a few times. The read terminates 3 residues before the CDR3 end, so the remaining end is supplied by the germline J gene. V is TRBV2 and J is TRBJ2-7; tentatively, D is TRBD1 (6 bases). The CDR3 consists of 15 residues. Trimming stripped 5 bases from V and 0 bases from J, with 14 bases between. Germline loops: CDR1 SNHLY, CDR2 FYNNEI. CDR3 DNA (partial): TGTGCCAGCAGTAAACCCGGACAGCTCTCCTACGAG. It yields the protein CASSKPGQLSYE. The whole CDR3 region reads CASSKPGQLSYEQYF.

A note on this clone: The CDR3 is cut off 3 residues early in the read; its end comes from the germline J gene. V gene TRBV6-1 combines with J gene TRBJ2-1; D may be TRBD1 (6 bases). V was shortened by 4 bases and J by 0 bases, with 10 bases between the two germline ends. The CDR3 loop spans 15 amino acids. Germline V gene data show CDR1 as MNHNS and CDR2 as SASEGT. The CDR3 spells CASSARTASYNEQFF. CDR3 DNA, as far as it was read: TGTGCCAGCAGTGCCCGGACAGCCTCCTACAATGAG.

This clone showed up just a few times. The CDR3 end lies 3 residues beyond the end of the read and is filled in from the germline J gene. This chain joins TRBV7-6 and TRBJ2-1; D unresolved. The CDR3 length is 16 residues. The germline CDR1 and CDR2 sequences are SGHVS and FNYEAQ. V lost 5 bases to trimming and J lost 0 bases, with 14 bases between them. Incomplete CDR3 DNA: TGTGCCAGCAGCCCCACCCAGGCCGGCTCCTACAATGAG. This codes for CASSPTQAGSYNE. The CDR3 as a whole reads CASSPTQAGSYNEQFF.

This clone was seen repeatedly, ten times or more. The read ends 3 residues before the CDR3 terminus; that terminus is restored from the germline J gene. V usage is TRBV19 and J usage is TRBJ2-2; 9 bases are a match to TRBD1. J gave up 5 bases and V 8 bases, and 12 bases lay outside the gene matches. This CDR3 has 16 residues. Germline V gene sequence: CDR1 LNHDA, CDR2 SQIVND (reference sequence). CDR3 sequence: CASRLGTGMRTGELFF. The part of the CDR3 DNA that was read is TGTGCCAGTCGACTCGGGACAGGGATGAGAACCGGGGAG.

This clone has at least ten counts. This chain's CDR3 is CASRLTQGNQPQHF. The part of the CDR3 DNA that was read is TGTGCCAGCAGGCTCACACAGGGGAATCAGCCC. This chain uses TRBV2 with TRBJ1-5; 7 nucleotides agree with TRBD1. The DNA ends 3 residues before the CDR3 does, and the rest of the CDR3 is filled in from the germline J gene. V lost 6 bases to trimming and J lost 4 bases; unmatched junction nucleotides: 6. The CDR3 spans 14 residues. Germline V gives CDR1 SNHLY, CDR2 FYNNEI.

This clone was seen repeatedly, ten times or more. With the read ending 3 residues before the CDR3 end, the germline J gene is used to fill in that end. The V call is TRBV20-1, the J call TRBJ2-7; 9 bases align to TRBD1. The CDR3 sequence is 16 residues long. The germline V gene encodes CDR1 DFQATT and CDR2 SNEGSKA (reference sequence). The ends lost 0 bases at V and 1 base at J; junction bases unmatched: 7. The CDR3 region is CSAREMVGTGSYEQYF. The CDR3 bases that were read are TGCAGTGCTAGAGAAATGGTTGGGACAGGGTCCTACGAG.

This clone has more than one count but fewer than ten. Read sequence stops 3 residues before the CDR3 end, and the germline J gene provides the missing end. The chain links TRBV5-1 to TRBJ2-2; possible D gene TRBD2, 6 bases. Trimming shortened V by 2 bases and J by 2 bases, and 7 bases separated the two germline ends. The CDR3 totals 14 residues. The germline gives CDR1 SGHRS, CDR2 YFSETQ. CDR3 DNA (partial): TGCGCCAGCAGCTTAGGGACTAACACCGGGGAG. Its translation is CASSLGTNTGE. The complete CDR3 reads CASSLGTNTGELFF.

Details on this clone: The read gets to within 3 residues of the CDR3 end, and the germline J gene fills in the rest. The V call is TRBV19, the J call TRBJ1-5, with D unclear. V was pared by 2 bases and J by 2 bases, with 13 bases between. There are 16 residues in the CDR3. Germline CDR1 is LNHDA and CDR2 is SQIVND (reference sequence). CDR3 protein: CASSITGGAGNQPQHF. The sequenced CDR3 bases are TGTGCCAGTAGTATAACCGGCGGCGCGGGCAATCAGCCC.

About this clone itself: The read ends 3 residues shy of where the CDR3 ends; the end is completed using the germline J gene. The chain links TRBV5-1 to TRBJ2-5, with 9 bases matching TRBD1. V gave up 3 bases and J gave up 4 bases; unmatched junction bases: 4. Germline assignment: CDR1 SGHRS and CDR2 YFSETQ. The CDR3 sequence is 14 residues long. CDR3 bases read: TGCGCCAGCAGCTCCACAGGGGGCGCAGAGACC. Amino acids: CASSSTGGAET. The full CDR3 reads CASSSTGGAETQYF.

This clone was seen repeatedly, ten times or more. The CDR3 goes on 3 residues after the read ends, and that part is filled in from the germline J gene. V usage is TRBV14 and J usage is TRBJ2-1; D is ambiguous. Trimming removed 6 bases at V and 3 bases at J, with 3 bases between. CDR3 length: 11 residues. Germline values: CDR1 SGHDN, CDR2 FVKESK. This CDR3 reads CASSYYNEQFF. CDR3 DNA, as far as it was read: TGTGCCAGCAGTTACTACAATGAG.

This clone was detected a few times. The read ends 3 residues shy of where the CDR3 ends; the end is completed using the germline J gene. This chain connects TRBV10-3 to TRBJ2-1, with 9 bases matching TRBD1. After removal of 10 bases from V and 5 bases from J, the junction contained 9 bases not matched to a gene. Germline V CDR1 and CDR2: ENHRY, SYGVKD. The CDR3 is 14 amino acids. Partial CDR3 DNA: TGTGCCACGGAGGGACAGGGCGCTAACAATGAG. It yields the protein CATEGQGANNE. The full CDR3 protein reads CATEGQGANNEQFF.

This clone was recorded a few times. The sequenced fragment ends 3 residues before the CDR3 boundary, so the rest is inferred from the germline J gene. The rearrangement links TRBV19 to TRBJ2-2; 10 bases agree with TRBD2. Per the germline V gene, CDR1 is LNHDA and CDR2 is SQIVND (reference sequence). This CDR3 has 17 amino acids. V shed 3 bases, J shed 7 bases, and the junction held 11 bases outside the gene matches. The part of the CDR3 DNA that was read is TGTGCCAGTAGTATGGGAGGGCTAGCGGGAGTTGGCGGGGAG. Translated, it gives CASSMGGLAGVGGE. The CDR3 in its entirety is CASSMGGLAGVGGELFF.

This clone occurred many times. The read terminates 3 residues before the CDR3 end, so the remaining end is supplied by the germline J gene. The chain uses TRBV7-6 and TRBJ1-2; tentatively, D is TRBD1 (6 bases). Per the germline V gene, CDR1 is SGHVS and CDR2 is FNYEAQ. The CDR3 length is 17 residues. V lost 0 bases and J lost 5, with 19 bases in between. The CDR3 here is CASSLANGGGSGYGYTF. The sequenced CDR3 bases are TGTGCCAGCAGCTTAGCTAATGGGGGCGGTTCGGGTTATGGC.

This clone was counted ten times or more. Sequencing ends 3 residues short of the CDR3 end; the germline J gene provides the rest. This chain joins TRBV29-1 and TRBJ1-1; no definite D call. CDR1 and CDR2 from the germline V gene are SQVTM and ANQGSEA. Trimming took off 4 bases at V and 6 bases at J, with 9 bases between the two ends. The CDR3 is 11 amino acids. The CDR3 loop is CSVGISAEAFF. Partial CDR3 DNA: TGCAGCGTTGGTATCTCAGCTGAA.